The subject of this entry is one T cell receptor beta chain. What it binds is unknown. The same CDR3 also results from other DNA sequences found in this sample. Looked up from germline, CDR1 is SGHRS and CDR2 is YFSETQ. Trimming stripped 0 bases from V and 3 bases from J, with 6 bases between. The CDR3 spans 13 residues. These data belong to a study of T cells in localized non-small cell lung cancer. Study-level findings and limits: Longer overall survival associated with higher blood T cell density; shorter survival with higher adjacent-lung clonality. For the top 100 tumor clones, a median roughly 56 also appeared in adjacent lung.

Assay: immunoSEQ multiplex PCR; the TCRdb copy retains only in-frame clones and omits some. The sample consists of 30,000 to 45,000 clones, roughly 87% of them appearing once. The source was peripheral blood, collected before any cancer treatment. The chain recombines TRBV5-1 with TRBJ1-2; no reliable D call. The source is a woman aged 40-69 years with stage I lung adenocarcinoma. CDR3 sequence reads: CASSLGQDYGYTF. In nucleotides, the CDR3 is TGCGCCAGCAGCTTGGGGCAGGACTATGGCTACACCTTC.